This is a list of T cell receptor beta chains from one sample in a study of PD-1 blockade in classical Hodgkin lymphoma. Data came from immunoSEQ multiplex PCR; TCRdb stores just in-frame clones and leaves some out. The data contain about 90,000 clones, approximately 83% of them seen just once; the ten biggest clones take up 17%. The specimen was peripheral blood mononuclear cells (PBMCs), collected before the fourth cycle of nivolumab. These receptors came from a human donor with classical Hodgkin lymphoma. Both conserved end residues are part of each CDR3. D genes are given only for firm matches. Rows give clone size only sometimes, using once, few, many, or a class for an expanded clone.

-	-	TRBV7-3	TRBJ2-1	CASSSAGRYNEQFF	TGTGCCAGCAGCTCGGCAGGGCGGTACAATGAGCAGTTCTTC
TRBD2	-	TRBV19	TRBJ2-2	CASRRTSGNTGELFF	TGTGCCAGTAGACGGACTAGCGGCAACACCGGGGAGCTGTTTTTT
-	-	TRBV7-3	TRBJ2-5	CASSPSGRTQETQYF	TGTGCCAGCAGCCCCTCGGGTCGAACTCAAGAGACCCAGTACTTC
TRBD1	-	TRBV6-5	TRBJ2-1	CASRRDREQFF	TGTGCCAGCAGACGGGACAGAGAGCAGTTCTTC
-	-	TRBV5-1	TRBJ2-2	CASRPETSPSNTGELFF	TGCGCCAGCAGACCCGAAACTTCCCCGTCCAACACCGGGGAGCTGTTTTTT
TRBD2	-	TRBV5-1	TRBJ2-1	CASSTSAGSSYNEQFF	TGCGCCAGCAGCACGTCAGCGGGAAGCTCCTACAATGAGCAGTTCTTC
-	-	TRBV28	TRBJ2-1	CASSSPSYNEQFF	TGTGCCAGCAGTTCCCCCTCCTACAATGAGCAGTTCTTC
-	-	TRBV30	TRBJ2-7	CAGTSGSEQYF	TGTGCCGGGACATCGGGGTCCGAGCAGTACTTC
TRBD2	-	TRBV10-2	TRBJ2-1	CASSDLGTSGYNEQFF	TGCGCCAGCAGTGATTTAGGGACTAGCGGATACAATGAGCAGTTCTTC
-	-	TRBV5-1	TRBJ2-1	CASSLVSSALSYNEQFF	TGCGCCAGCAGCTTGGTATCTAGCGCCTTATCCTACAATGAGCAGTTCTTC
-	few	TRBV7-2	TRBJ1-1	CASSRDPLFEAFF	TGTGCCAGCAGCCGGGACCCCCTTTTTGAAGCTTTCTTT
-	-	TRBV5-6	TRBJ2-1	CASSPQGPYNEQFF	TGTGCCAGCAGCCCGCAAGGGCCCTACAATGAGCAGTTCTTC
-	-	TRBV15	TRBJ1-4	CATSREELARGGEKLFF	TGTGCCACCAGCAGAGAGGAACTGGCCAGGGGAGGTGAAAAACTGTTTTTT
TRBD1	-	TRBV23-1	TRBJ1-2	CASSQWTGDYGYTF	TGCGCCAGCAGTCAATGGACAGGGGACTATGGCTACACCTTC
TRBD2	-	TRBV18	TRBJ2-3	CASSPMGLAGGDTQYF	TGTGCCAGCTCACCAATGGGACTAGCGGGAGGAGATACGCAGTATTTT
-	-	TRBV9	TRBJ2-7	CASGRATSYEQYF	TGTGCCAGCGGGCGGGCTACTTCTTACGAGCAGTACTTC
-	-	TRBV18	TRBJ1-5	CASSPKDSNQPQHF	TGTGCCAGCTCACCAAAGGATAGCAATCAGCCCCAGCATTTT
TRBD1	once	TRBV7-2	TRBJ1-5	CASSPRGNRGYSNQPQHF	TGTGCCAGCAGCCCCCGAGGAAACAGGGGGTATAGCAATCAGCCCCAGCATTTT
-	-	TRBV2	TRBJ1-2	CASMPEVYGYTF	TGTGCCAGCATGCCAGAAGTCTATGGCTACACCTTC
-	-	TRBV25-1	TRBJ1-4	CASSVGATNEKLFF	TGTGCCAGCAGTGTAGGGGCAACTAATGAAAAACTGTTTTTT
-	-	TRBV10-1	TRBJ1-2	CASSEGLGAGYGYTF	TGCGCCAGCAGTGAGGGGTTGGGGGCTGGCTATGGCTACACCTTC
TRBD1	-	TRBV29-1	TRBJ2-7	CSAEGRGQGEQYF	TGCAGCGCCGAGGGCAGGGGGCAAGGGGAGCAGTACTTC
TRBD1	-	TRBV29-1	TRBJ2-1	CSAPRDRVWGEQFF	TGCAGCGCGCCCCGGGACAGGGTGTGGGGGGAGCAGTTCTTC
-	-	TRBV4-3	TRBJ1-1	CASSQDPGSGEAFF	TGCGCCAGCAGCCAAGATCCCGGGTCGGGCGAAGCTTTCTTT
TRBD1	-	TRBV18	TRBJ2-1	CASSQTGGAVRDEQFF	TGTGCCAGCTCGCAAACAGGGGGCGCGGTTCGGGATGAGCAGTTCTTC
-	-	TRBV7-3	TRBJ2-2	CASGSGRNTGELFF	TGTGCCAGCGGTAGCGGAAGAAACACCGGGGAGCTGTTTTTT
-	-	TRBV7-9	TRBJ1-5	CASSWAGSGLDNQPQHF	TGTGCCAGCAGCTGGGCGGGGTCAGGGTTAGACAATCAGCCCCAGCATTTT
TRBD1	-	TRBV2	TRBJ1-4	CASSRDRGPSYEKLFF	TGTGCCAGCAGTCGGGACAGGGGGCCTTCTTATGAAAAACTGTTTTTT
-	-	TRBV7-6	TRBJ1-5	CASSLLGGPNQPQHF	TGTGCCAGCAGCTTACTGGGAGGGCCTAATCAGCCCCAGCATTTT
TRBD2	-	TRBV11-3	TRBJ2-3	CASSSSGRAADTQYF	TGTGCCAGCAGCTCTAGCGGGAGGGCCGCAGATACGCAGTATTTT
TRBD1	-	TRBV7-9	TRBJ1-2	CASSLGGQGPANYGYTF	TGTGCCAGCAGCTTAGGAGGACAGGGACCAGCTAACTATGGCTACACCTTC
-	-	TRBV5-1	TRBJ2-3	CASSAASTPRTDTQYF	TGCGCCAGCAGCGCAGCTTCAACGCCCCGCACAGATACGCAGTATTTT
TRBD2	-	TRBV18	TRBJ2-2	CASSTERLAGGSGELFF	TGTGCCAGCTCAACCGAAAGACTAGCGGGAGGTTCCGGGGAGCTGTTTTTT
-	-	TRBV21-1	TRBJ2-3	CASSPGALADTQYF	TGTGCCAGCAGCCCGGGGGCGTTAGCAGATACGCAGTATTTT
-	-	TRBV13	TRBJ2-7	CASSLSGTPYEQYF	TGTGCCAGCAGCTTATCAGGCACTCCCTACGAGCAGTACTTC
TRBD1	-	TRBV5-1	TRBJ1-2	CASSDHTTGGYGYTF	TGCGCCAGCAGCGACCATACTACAGGGGGCTATGGCTACACCTTC
-	-	TRBV7-2	TRBJ2-3	CASKLDASTDAQYF	TGTGCCAGCAAGCTGGACGCTAGCACAGATGCGCAGTATTTT